The 21 T cell receptor beta chains listed next were all sequenced from one sample in a study of shared clonotypes between healthy human individuals. The method was immunoSEQ multiplex PCR; TCRdb's version includes in-frame clones alone and lacks a portion of them. The table has a few hundred thousand clones, around 80% seen once. The sequenced material came from PBMCs. Receptor source: a woman between 40 and 50 years old in good health. Some clones in this sample may be carry-over from other donors' samples.

Comments on this clone: The same CDR3 is also encoded by other DNA sequences in this sample. This chain links TRBV10-1 with TRBJ2-7, with 11 nucleotides matching TRBD1. CDR3 length: 14 amino acids. Per the germline V gene, CDR1 is WNHNN and CDR2 is SYGVQD (reference sequence). V gave up 4 bases and J gave up 7 bases; unmatched junction bases: 6. The chain's CDR3 is CASSAGTGGREQYF. Here the CDR3 DNA reads TGCGCCAGCAGTGCCGGGACAGGGGGTCGGGAGCAGTACTTC.

This clone occurred a few times. The chain combines TRBV5-1 with TRBJ2-2; no reliable D call. The V gene lost 0 bases and the J gene lost 2 bases, with 5 bases spanning the gap. CDR3 length: 14 residues. The germline V gene has CDR1 SGHRS and CDR2 YFSETQ. The CDR3 reads CASSLDSNTGELFF. CDR3 DNA sequence: TGCGCCAGCAGCTTGGATTCAAACACCGGGGAGCTGTTTTTT.

The chain is built from TRBV5-1 and TRBJ1-2; unclear D gene. This CDR3 contains 15 residues. The germline V and J ends were trimmed by 0 bases and 0 bases, with 9 bases remaining between them. The germline V gene encodes CDR1 SGHRS and CDR2 YFSETQ. The CDR3 reads CASSLGVASNYGYTF. DNA for the CDR3: TGCGCCAGCAGCTTGGGGGTGGCATCTAACTATGGCTACACCTTC.

The V and J genes are TRBV4-3 and TRBJ1-4; D might be TRBD1 (6 bases). This CDR3 is 16 amino acids long. Trimming shortened V by 0 bases and J by 8 bases, and 16 bases separated the two germline ends. Germline-derived CDR1 and CDR2 are LGHNA and YSLEER. As DNA, the CDR3 is TGCGCCAGCAGCCAAGACCTGGGGGCTAGAGTGGAAAAACTGTTTTTT. It encodes CASSQDLGARVEKLFF.

This clone was seen a single time. A read error may produce the germline difference seen at one junction end. V is TRBV5-1 and J is TRBJ2-2; D is unresolved. Germline CDR1 SGHRS, CDR2 YFSETQ. The CDR3 loop spans 15 amino acids. The CDR3 protein is CASSLGTKPPGELFF. In DNA form, the CDR3 reads TGCGCCAGCAGCTTGGGGACGAAGCCTCCCGGAGAGCTGTTTTTT.

J is TRBJ2-7 and V is TRBV4-1; perhaps D is TRBD1 or TRBD2 (6 bases each). The CDR3 has 17 amino acids. Trimming pared 0 bases from V and 2 bases from J, leaving 17 bases between. Germline V gene data show CDR1 as MGHRA and CDR2 as YSYEKL. CDR3 protein: CASSQDAGHRWAYEQYF. DNA of the CDR3: TGCGCCAGCAGCCAAGACGCGGGACACCGCTGGGCCTACGAGCAGTACTTC.

To note about this clone: This sequence is one base from a far larger clone and is likely a read error. The chain has TRBV30 and TRBJ2-7; 7 bases agree with TRBD2. The CDR3 covers 15 residues. Germline V CDR1 and CDR2: GTSNPN, SVGIG (reference sequence). The DNA of the CDR3 is TGTGCCCGGAGTGGTCAGGCGGGAGTTGCCTACGAGCAGTACTTC. Residues: CARSGQAGVAYEQYF.

The chain recombines TRBV25-1 with TRBJ1-2; the match to TRBD1 covers 9 bases. The CDR3 is 15 amino acids. The trim removed 3 bases at V and 7 bases at J, leaving 9 bases unmatched. Looked up from germline, CDR1 is MGHDK and CDR2 is SYGVNS. As DNA, the CDR3 is TGTGCCAGCAGTGACAACCGGGACAGGGACTCTGGCTACACCTTC. It encodes CASSDNRDRDSGYTF.

Regarding this clone: This specimen includes other DNA sequences encoding the same CDR3. Written as DNA, the CDR3 is TGTGCCAGCAGTGAAGGGACAGGGGGAGGGTATGGCTACACCTTC. It specifies CASSEGTGGGYGYTF. J is TRBJ1-2 and V is TRBV6-1; 10 positions agree with TRBD1. The CDR3 is 15 residues long. V gave up 1 base and J gave up 5 bases; unmatched junction bases: 4. Germline-derived CDR1 and CDR2 are MNHNS and SASEGT.

The chain links TRBV7-2 to TRBJ1-1, with D unresolved. Germline V CDR1 and CDR2: SGHTA, FQGNSA. The CDR3 covers 14 residues. Trimming left V 1 base short and J 1 base short, with 7 bases between. CDR3 nucleotide sequence: TGTGCCAGCAGCTTAGTCGGTGAGAACACTGAAGCTTTCTTT. Its translation is CASSLVGENTEAFF.

This clone was counted a few times. The gene calls are TRBV11-2 and TRBJ1-1, with D hard to call. The CDR3 length is 11 residues. V lost 3 bases to trimming and J lost 5 bases, with 4 bases between them. CDR1 SGHAT and CDR2 FQNNGV come from the germline V gene. The DNA of the CDR3 is TGTGCCAGCAGCTTCGGGACTGAAGCTTTCTTT. Encoded protein: CASSFGTEAFF.

The V call is TRBV7-9, the J call TRBJ1-2, with D possibly matching TRBD1 (6 bases). CDR3 length: 17 residues. Germline values: CDR1 SEHNR, CDR2 FQNEAQ (reference sequence). The V and J ends lost 5 bases and 1 base respectively, with 20 bases between them. The CDR3 region is CASSERSGGTLNYGYTF. The CDR3 DNA sequence: TGTGCCAGCAGCGAAAGGTCTGGGGGCACCCTTAACTATGGCTACACCTTC.

This clone has a single count. In DNA, the CDR3 is TGCGCCAGCAGTAGGGGAGGATCGGAGACCCAGTACTTC. Protein product: CASSRGGSETQYF. This chain links TRBV10-1 with TRBJ2-5, with a tentative D call TRBD2 (6 bases). The V end lost 5 bases, the J end lost 5 bases, and 12 bases lay between the germline ends. This CDR3 spans 13 amino acids. The germline V gene has CDR1 WNHNN and CDR2 SYGVQD (reference sequence).

This sequence joins TRBV7-2 and TRBJ1-5; D not certain. Germline V gene sequence: CDR1 SGHTA, CDR2 FQGNSA. V was shortened by 5 bases and J by 5 bases, with 7 bases between the two germline ends. This CDR3 comprises 12 residues. The CDR3 loop reads CASSTEHQPQHF. Here the CDR3 DNA reads TGTGCCAGCAGCACCGAGCATCAGCCCCAGCATTTT.

This sequence joins TRBV6-6 and TRBJ2-7; D unresolved. The CDR3 has 13 amino acids. The V gene lost 0 bases and the J gene lost 1 base, with 4 bases spanning the gap. Germline values: CDR1 MNHNY, CDR2 SVGAGI (reference sequence). CDR3: CASSYSPSYEQYF. The CDR3 DNA sequence: TGTGCCAGCAGTTACTCCCCGTCCTACGAGCAGTACTTC.

This clone was observed once. This chain links TRBV27 with TRBJ2-7, with 7 bases that match TRBD1. The CDR3 is 15 residues long. The ends lost 6 bases at V and 0 bases at J; junction bases unmatched: 8. The V gene's germline CDR1 is MNHEY and CDR2 SMNVEV (reference sequence). The CDR3 reads CASSATGAYSYEQYF. Written as DNA, the CDR3 is TGTGCCAGCAGCGCAACAGGGGCGTACTCCTACGAGCAGTACTTC.

The V gene is TRBV10-3, the J gene TRBJ1-6, with 11 bases matching TRBD1. Unmatched junction bases numbered 5, after V lost 5 bases and J lost 5 bases. The CDR3 spans 16 residues. Germline V gene sequence: CDR1 ENHRY, CDR2 SYGVKD. In DNA, the CDR3 is TGTGCCATCAGTCGAGGACAGGGGGCAAATAATTCACCCCTCCACTTT. Residues: CAISRGQGANNSPLHF.

The chain has TRBV28 and TRBJ2-7; D is unresolved. The V gene's germline CDR1 is MDHEN and CDR2 SYDVKM. V shed 11 bases and J shed 2 bases, with 10 bases lying between them. The CDR3 has 11 residues. CDR3 residues: CAGSSAYEQYF. The CDR3 DNA sequence: TGTGCCGGCTCTTCAGCCTACGAGCAGTACTTC.

The sample holds a few counts of this clone. The chain has TRBV28 and TRBJ2-4, with D unresolved. The CDR3 length is 13 residues. CDR1 is MDHEN and CDR2 is SYDVKM in the germline V gene. V shed 10 bases and J shed 3 bases, with 13 bases lying between them. This chain's CDR3 is CATTWGGKNIQYF. CDR3 sequence (DNA): TGTGCCACCACTTGGGGTGGCAAAAACATTCAGTACTTC.

The V call is TRBV6-1, the J call TRBJ1-1, with 8 bases identical to TRBD1. This CDR3 comprises 15 residues. V trimming: 3 bases; J trimming: 1 base; junction bases outside the gene matches: 4. Germline CDR1 is MNHNS and CDR2 is SASEGT. CDR3 DNA: TGTGCCAGCAGTGACAGGGGGCGTGGGAACACTGAAGCTTTCTTT. It is translated as CASSDRGRGNTEAFF.

The rearrangement joins TRBV10-2 to TRBJ2-2, with D tentatively TRBD1 or TRBD2 (5 bases each). Germline CDR1 WSHSY, CDR2 SAAADI. The V end lost 3 bases, the J end lost 4 bases, and 15 bases lay between the germline ends. The CDR3 totals 16 residues. The CDR3 sequence is CASSDGADRGTGELFF. The CDR3 DNA follows: TGCGCCAGCAGTGATGGGGCAGACCGGGGCACCGGGGAGCTGTTTTTT.